The subject of this entry is one TCR beta chain. This sample stems from a study of blood T cell repertoires in COVID-19. Study at large: Sites in the United States, Italy and Spain provided acute and convalescent COVID-19 samples. The cDNA or gDNA used as material had been derived from T cells, B-cell-depleted T cells, or PBMCs.

Only in-frame clones appear in the TCRdb table, and some are missing; sequencing was by immunoSEQ multiplex PCR. The repertoire holds approximately 250,000 clones, with roughly 82% as singletons. V was cut by 3 bases and J by 8 bases, with 28 bases left in between. Germline V lookup: CDR1 DFQATT, CDR2 SNEGSKA (reference sequence). The CDR3 length is 17 residues. Those enrolled in Seattle joined during active infection and were followed longitudinally afterward. The genes are TRBV20-1 and TRBJ1-2, with a possible D match to TRBD1 (5 bases). Sequencing used peripheral blood. The origin of this receptor is a woman over 75 with COVID-19, enrolled during active disease. The CDR3 DNA follows: TGCAGTGCTAGTGAGTCGGGCAGGGATTTAACTATGGCCGGCTACACCTTC. It encodes CSASESGRDLTMAGYTF.